One sample yielded the 4 T cell receptor beta chains listed below, sequenced in a study of T-cell reconstitution after alpha-beta-depleted transplantation in children. Unique molecular identifiers were incorporated into the prepared TCRbeta library. TCRdb passed the PCR reads through MiXCR, listing each CDR3 protein once. The data hold 95,000 to 150,000 distinct CDR3 sequences, with roughly 23% observed a single time. Sequenced here: PBMCs, mostly from graft donor cells, sampled 180 days after TCRalphabeta/CD19-depleted stem cell transplant. The receptors were sampled from a male patient aged 2 to 10 who had a stem cell transplant for chronic granulomatous disease, so the T cells may come from the graft donor.

This clonotype occurred a few times. The V gene is TRBV29-1, the J gene TRBJ2-3; weak D call: TRBD1 (6 bases). This CDR3 comprises 15 residues. V lost 3 bases, J lost 3 bases, and 16 bases lay in between. Looked up from germline, CDR1 is SQVTM and CDR2 is ANQGSEA. The CDR3 DNA sequence: TGCAGCGTTGATTCGGCACAGGGATTTACAGATACGCAGTATTTT. Translating gives CSVDSAQGFTDTQYF.

The V call is TRBV12-3 or TRBV12-4, the J call TRBJ1-5, with D hard to call. The CDR3 runs to 13 residues. V shed 2 bases and J shed 11 bases, with 13 bases lying between them. CDR3 nucleotides: TGTGCCAGCAGTTTATTTGAGTCCCAGGCCCAGCATTTT. Amino acids: CASSLFESQAQHF.

In its sample, this clonotype was seen a few times. The V gene is TRBV6-5, the J gene TRBJ1-1, with D perhaps TRBD1 (6 bases). In germline, CDR1 is MNHEY, CDR2 SVGAGI. The CDR3 runs 15 residues. Between the trimmed V and J ends, which lost 3 bases and 2 bases, there was a span of 13 bases. CDR3 protein: CASSYGPGENTEAFF. CDR3 nucleotides: TGTGCCAGCAGTTATGGGCCAGGGGAAAACACTGAAGCTTTCTTT.

This clonotype was seen a handful of times. V and J are TRBV9 and TRBJ2-3, with no clear D. Looked up from germline, CDR1 is SGDLS and CDR2 is YYNGEE. This CDR3 region has 13 residues. The germline V and J ends were trimmed by 3 bases and 3 bases, with 8 bases remaining between them. CDR3 coding DNA: TGTGCCAGCAGCGCGATGGTGACAGATACGCAGTATTTT. As protein: CASSAMVTDTQYF.